A single sample is the source of the 32 T cell receptor beta chains below, sequenced in a study of immune cell composition in non-small cell lung cancer. The method was immunoSEQ multiplex PCR; TCRdb's version includes in-frame clones alone and lacks a portion of them. The repertoire holds roughly 4,700 clones, with more than 75% as singletons. The sample taken for sequencing was lung tumor tissue. The receptors come from a human donor with non-small cell lung cancer.

V gene TRBV18 combines with J gene TRBJ2-7; TRBD2 matches 7 bases. V shed 4 bases and J 5 bases; nucleotides not matched to a gene: 20. Germline V gives CDR1 KGHSH, CDR2 LQKENI. This CDR3 is built from 18 residues. This chain's CDR3 is CASSQLGWSRGETNEQYF. CDR3 DNA: TGTGCCAGCTCACAATTGGGTTGGTCCCGGGGGGAAACTAACGAGCAGTACTTC.

In this sample, this clone turned up a few times. The chain is built from TRBV7-2 and TRBJ2-6, with 11 positions matching TRBD2. The length of the CDR3 is 17 residues. The J segment lost 2 bases and the V segment lost 2 bases, leaving 2 bases of the junction unmatched. Per the germline V gene, CDR1 is SGHTA and CDR2 is FQGNSA. CDR3 DNA: TGTGCCAGCAGCTTATATAGCGGGGGGGCTGGGGCCAACGTCCTGACTTTC. It is translated as CASSLYSGGAGANVLTF. Using reference TRBV7-2 and TRBJ2-6 for the parts outside the CDR3, the full variable domain is GAGVSQSPSNKVTEKGKDVELRCDPISGHTALYWYRQSLGQGLEFLIYFQGNSAPDKSGLPSDRFSAERTGGSVSTLTIQRTQQEDSAVYLCASSLYSGGAGANVLTFGAGSRLTVL.

This clone was counted a single time. V gene TRBV11-3 combines with J gene TRBJ1-6; D gene uncertain. CDR1 and CDR2 (germline): SGHNT, YENEEA. CDR3 length: 12 residues. V lost 6 bases to trimming and J lost 8 bases, with 8 bases between them. The CDR3 is CASRLRDSPLHF. Here the CDR3 DNA reads TGTGCCAGCAGGTTACGGGATTCACCCCTCCACTTT.

A word on this clone: The junction shows a germline mismatch at one end, possibly a read error. The chain recombines TRBV7-7 with TRBJ2-5; TRBD2 might be the D (5 bases). The CDR3 runs to 15 residues. Germline V gene lookup returns CDR1 SSHAT and CDR2 FNYEAQ (reference sequence). The CDR3 reads CASSLSGDTQETQYF. The CDR3 region has the DNA TGTGCTAGCAGCTTAAGCGGCGACACCCAAGAGACCCAGTACTTC.

The rearrangement links TRBV27 to TRBJ2-5, with TRBD2 matching over 11 bases. The CDR3 sequence is 14 residues long. Germline V gives CDR1 MNHEY, CDR2 SMNVEV (reference sequence). Trimming at V came to 5 bases and at J to 5 bases, leaving 4 bases not matched to a gene. As DNA, the CDR3 is TGTGCCAGCAGTCCGCGACTAGCGGGGGAGACCCAGTACTTC. Translated, it gives CASSPRLAGETQYF.

CDR3 DNA: TGTGCCAGCAGTTACTCCGGGACAGGGTCCGAAAAACTGTTTTTT. This gives the protein CASSYSGTGSEKLFF. The rearrangement links TRBV6-5 to TRBJ1-4, with TRBD1 matching over 9 bases. The V and J ends lost 0 bases and 8 bases, in that order; junction bases with no gene match: 4. This CDR3 contains 15 residues. Germline V lookup: CDR1 MNHEY, CDR2 SVGAGI.

The chain joins TRBV28 to TRBJ1-2; no firm D call. This CDR3 contains 12 residues. Germline CDR1 MDHEN, CDR2 SYDVKM. The V and J ends lost 6 bases and 8 bases respectively, with 13 bases between them. The CDR3 DNA follows: TGTGCCAGCAGAGTCCCCGGGTCGGGCTACACCTTC. This codes for CASRVPGSGYTF.

This clone came up a few times. The chain joins TRBV2 to TRBJ2-3, with a possible D match to TRBD1 (6 bases). V lost 1 base and J lost 2, with 13 bases in between. This CDR3 has 16 residues. Germline V lookup: CDR1 SNHLY, CDR2 FYNNEI. The CDR3 protein is CASSEGSGTNTDTQYF. CDR3 nucleotide sequence: TGTGCCAGCAGTGAAGGGTCAGGGACAAACACAGATACGCAGTATTTT.

The chain carries TRBV5-6 and TRBJ1-1; D not resolved. The CDR3 consists of 16 residues. Germline assignment: CDR1 SGHDT and CDR2 YYEEEE. With 0 bases removed from V and 0 bases from J, the gap between germline ends came to 12 bases. CDR3 DNA sequence: TGTGCCAGCAGCTTGGACGGGTTAGGTATGAACACTGAAGCTTTCTTT. As protein: CASSLDGLGMNTEAFF.

This rearrangement joins TRBV14 to TRBJ1-5; perhaps TRBD1 as D (6 bases). This CDR3 comprises 14 residues. Germline loops: CDR1 SGHDN, CDR2 FVKESK. Trimming pared 1 base from V and 2 bases from J, leaving 6 bases between. CDR3 sequence: CASSQAGGNQPQHF. The CDR3, as DNA: TGTGCCAGCAGCCAAGCAGGGGGCAATCAGCCCCAGCATTTT.

This clone has only a few counts. J is TRBJ1-4 and V is TRBV7-2; D uncertain. This CDR3 comprises 14 residues. V gave up 0 bases and J gave up 7 bases, with 9 bases separating them. Per germline, CDR1 SGHTA and CDR2 FQGNSA. The chain's CDR3 is CASSLAGFGEKLFF. The CDR3 nucleotides read TGTGCCAGCAGCTTAGCCGGGTTTGGTGAAAAACTGTTTTTT.

This sequence joins TRBV10-3 and TRBJ2-1; 10 positions agree with TRBD2. Germline lookup yields CDR1 ENHRY and CDR2 SYGVKD. There are 14 residues in the CDR3. The junction had 4 bases not matched to a gene; V was cut back by 3 bases and J by 8 bases. In DNA, the CDR3 is TGTGCCATCAGTGACCTAGCGGGAGTGGATGAGCAGTTCTTC. This codes for CAISDLAGVDEQFF.

This clone is labeled as medium-sized. The V and J genes are TRBV7-2 and TRBJ2-7; D may be TRBD2 (5 bases). The germline CDR1 and CDR2 sequences are SGHTA and FQGNSA. The CDR3 is 15 residues long. V was shortened by 1 base and J by 3 bases, with 13 bases between the two germline ends. The CDR3, as DNA: TGTGCCAGCAGCTTAGGCGTTAGGGCGGGCTACGAGCAGTACTTC. Its protein product is CASSLGVRAGYEQYF.

The chain employs TRBV9 and TRBJ2-3; TRBD2 is a possible D gene (7 bases). V dropped 4 bases and J dropped 4 bases, with 16 bases sitting between them. The CDR3 spans 15 residues. Germline CDR1 reads SGDLS; CDR2 reads YYNGEE. CDR3 loop: CASSRKGGQADTQYF. The CDR3 DNA is TGTGCCAGCAGCAGGAAGGGGGGGCAGGCAGATACGCAGTATTTT.

The gene calls are TRBV6-5 and TRBJ2-7; D unresolved. CDR1 is MNHEY, CDR2 SVGAGI, per germline. Trimming pared 2 bases from V and 6 bases from J, leaving 17 bases between. The CDR3 covers 15 residues. The CDR3 is CASSYVGLRISEQYF. CDR3 nucleotides: TGTGCCAGCAGTTACGTGGGTCTCAGGATTAGCGAGCAGTACTTC.

This chain joins TRBV30 and TRBJ1-4; D gene unclear. The CDR3 extends over 16 amino acids. CDR1 GTSNPN and CDR2 SVGIG come from the germline V gene (reference sequence). V shed 1 base and J shed 0 bases, with 12 bases lying between them. CDR3 sequence (DNA): TGTGCCTGGAGTGCTGGCGGTATAGCAACTAATGAAAAACTGTTTTTT. It is translated as CAWSAGGIATNEKLFF.

This chain links TRBV29-1 with TRBJ2-5; 10 bases are a match to TRBD2. The junction had 8 bases not matched to a gene; V was cut back by 0 bases and J by 4 bases. The CDR3 extends over 16 amino acids. Germline V gives CDR1 SQVTM, CDR2 ANQGSEA. CDR3 in DNA: TGCAGCGTTGAAGATCCGACAGCGGGAGGGAGAGAGACCCAGTACTTC. This codes for CSVEDPTAGGRETQYF.

The J gene is TRBJ2-5, the V gene TRBV7-8; 7 bases align to TRBD1. Germline V gene data show CDR1 as SGHVS and CDR2 as FQNEAQ. V dropped 5 bases and J dropped 3; count of bases not matched to a gene: 3. The CDR3 is 13 residues long. The CDR3 reads CASSGTGEETQYF. CDR3 coding DNA: TGTGCCAGCAGCGGAACAGGGGAAGAGACCCAGTACTTC.

The count of this clone is one. The chain recombines TRBV20-1 with TRBJ1-2; D is uncertain. Germline assignment: CDR1 DFQATT and CDR2 SNEGSKA (reference sequence). V was cut by 5 bases and J by 7 bases, with 11 bases left in between. This CDR3 has 11 residues. The DNA of the CDR3 is TGCAGTGCTTATCGACAAAGTGGCTACACCTTC. Protein: CSAYRQSGYTF.

This clone was counted a single time. The chain combines TRBV20-1 with TRBJ2-7; TRBD1 matches at 7 bases. CDR3 length: 11 residues. With V trimmed by 3 bases and J by 6 bases, 2 bases remained unmatched. The germline CDR1 and CDR2 sequences are DFQATT and SNEGSKA (reference sequence). CDR3 DNA sequence: TGCAGTGCTAGGGGACAGCTCGAGCAGTACTTC. Its protein is CSARGQLEQYF.

This rearrangement joins TRBV7-9 to TRBJ1-6; a possible D gene is TRBD1 (5 bases). Trimming removed 7 bases at V and 10 bases at J, with 14 bases between. This CDR3 spans 13 amino acids. Looked up from germline, CDR1 is SEHNR and CDR2 is FQNEAQ (reference sequence). CDR3 amino acids: CASTEDGGSPLHF. CDR3 bases: TGTGCCAGCACCGAAGACGGGGGATCACCCCTCCACTTT.

This clone has only a few counts. V is TRBV7-2 and J is TRBJ1-1; D gene unclear. Trimming left V 1 base short and J 3 bases short, with 6 bases between. From germline, CDR1 is SGHTA and CDR2 FQGNSA. The CDR3 length is 13 residues. CDR3 DNA sequence: TGTGCCAGCAGCTTAGATTCCGACACTGAAGCTTTCTTT. Translated: CASSLDSDTEAFF.

The chain is built from TRBV29-1 and TRBJ2-1; D gene ambiguous. CDR1 SQVTM and CDR2 ANQGSEA come from the germline V gene. This CDR3 is 15 amino acids long. Deletions cut 4 bases from V and 0 bases from J, with 13 bases between. CDR3 residues: CSVVPLLASYNEQFF. CDR3 coding DNA: TGCAGCGTTGTTCCCCTGCTGGCCTCCTACAATGAGCAGTTCTTC.

This clone appeared once. V and J are TRBV9 and TRBJ2-5, with TRBD2 matching over 8 bases. The germline gives CDR1 SGDLS, CDR2 YYNGEE. This CDR3 comprises 14 residues. J gave up 5 bases and V 2 bases, and 5 bases lay outside the gene matches. In DNA, the CDR3 is TGTGCCAGCAGCGTTTATAGCGGGGCGGAGACCCAGTACTTC. Its translation is CASSVYSGAETQYF.

This clone was seen just once. The genes are TRBV27 and TRBJ1-1, with 8 bases lining up with TRBD1. CDR3 length equals 16 residues. After removal of 4 bases from V and 4 bases from J, the junction contained 11 bases not matched to a gene. The germline V gene encodes CDR1 MNHEY and CDR2 SMNVEV (reference sequence). The CDR3 DNA is TGTGCCAGCAGTTCCCGGACAGGGTGGATAGGCACTGAAGCTTTCTTT. Residues: CASSSRTGWIGTEAFF.

The sample holds a few counts of this clone. This chain connects TRBV20-1 to TRBJ1-1; unclear D gene. The CDR3 is 11 residues long. Germline V CDR1 and CDR2: DFQATT, SNEGSKA (reference sequence). With 3 bases removed from V and 3 bases from J, the gap between germline ends came to 5 bases. The CDR3 region has the DNA TGCAGTGCTAGTTATTACACTGAAGCTTTCTTT. As protein: CSASYYTEAFF.

The chain employs TRBV6-5 and TRBJ1-2; 7 bases match TRBD1. Unmatched junction bases numbered 4, after V lost 5 bases and J lost 1 base. The germline V gene encodes CDR1 MNHEY and CDR2 SVGAGI. CDR3 length: 14 amino acids. The CDR3 coding sequence is TGTGCCAGCAGTGGAGGGGGCAATAACTATGGCTACACCTTC. This translates into CASSGGGNNYGYTF.

The chain employs TRBV13 and TRBJ2-3; tentative D call: TRBD2 (7 bases). This CDR3 region has 15 residues. Germline lookup yields CDR1 PRHDT and CDR2 FYEKMQ (reference sequence). Trimming removed 0 bases from V and 2 bases from J, with 9 bases in between. This chain's CDR3 is CASSLGGGLTDTQYF. The DNA for the CDR3 is TGTGCCAGCAGCTTAGGGGGGGGGCTCACAGATACGCAGTATTTT.

This chain uses TRBV5-6 with TRBJ2-1; 7 nucleotides agree with TRBD1. V dropped 0 bases and J dropped 6; count of bases not matched to a gene: 6. This CDR3 region has 15 residues. The germline gives CDR1 SGHDT, CDR2 YYEEEE. In DNA, the CDR3 is TGTGCCAGCAGCTTGGGTTGGGACAGCCGCAATGAGCAGTTCTTC. Its translation is CASSLGWDSRNEQFF.

The J gene is TRBJ2-7, the V gene TRBV5-1, with 8 bases fitting TRBD1. The V and J ends lost 2 bases and 3 bases, in that order; junction bases with no gene match: 4. This CDR3 region has 14 residues. Germline-derived CDR1 and CDR2 are SGHRS and YFSETQ. This chain's CDR3 is CASSFGQGNYEQYF. The CDR3 DNA is TGCGCCAGCAGCTTCGGACAGGGTAACTACGAGCAGTACTTC.

V gene TRBV7-8 combines with J gene TRBJ2-1; D is unclear. V was shortened by 1 base and J by 0 bases, with 13 bases between the two germline ends. Germline V gene lookup returns CDR1 SGHVS and CDR2 FQNEAQ. This CDR3 contains 17 residues. This chain's CDR3 is CASSLDGHRSSYNEQFF. DNA for the CDR3: TGTGCCAGCAGCTTAGATGGCCACCGGAGCTCCTACAATGAGCAGTTCTTC.

The chain couples TRBV5-1 to TRBJ2-6; 8 bases map to TRBD1. The CDR3 sequence is 21 residues long. CDR1 SGHRS and CDR2 YFSETQ come from the germline V gene. V lost 0 bases and J lost 0; bases outside the gene matches: 14. The CDR3 DNA sequence: TGCGCCAGCAGCTTGGGGCTACCGACAGGGGCCGGAAGCTCTGGGGCCAACGTCCTGACTTTC. Translating it yields CASSLGLPTGAGSSGANVLTF.